The next 5 T cell receptor beta chains were all read from a single sample in a study of early T cells in non-severe SARS-CoV-2 infection (dated by TCRdb to the early 2020s). To prepare the library, 5' RACE was applied. Sequenced using a NextSeq 500. TCRdb reran the public reads through fastp at Q25 and MiXCR, keeping productive beta chains. CDR3 protein duplicates are merged, each entry listing the most common genes and DNA. Present in this sample are over 85,000 distinct CDR3 sequences, roughly an eighth of which were seen just once. The ten largest make up less than 4.5% of the sample. This specimen consisted of whole blood, obtained at baseline. Source of these receptors: an adult who was a healthcare worker with PCR-confirmed SARS-CoV-2 infection or an uninfected control (not recorded which).

The CDR3 is CASSPPRTSGNTIYF. CDR3 sequence (DNA): TGTGCCAGCAGCCCGCCGCGGACCTCTGGAAACACCATATATTTT. This sequence joins TRBV7-9 and TRBJ1-3; D is ambiguous. Germline V lookup: CDR1 SEHNR, CDR2 FQNEAQ (reference sequence). Trimming pared 5 bases from V and 0 bases from J, leaving 11 bases between. This CDR3 comprises 15 residues. Based on the CDR3 plus reference TRBV7-9 and TRBJ1-3, the full variable domain is DTGVSQNPRHKITKRGQNVTFRCDPISEHNRLYWYRQTLGQGPEFLTYFQNEAQLEKSRLLSDRFSAERPKGSFSTLEIQRTEQGDSAMYLCASSPPRTSGNTIYFGEGSWLTVV.

This clonotype has a count of ten or more. CDR3 coding DNA: TGCAGTGCTAGAGATTACACAGGGTCCTATAATTCACCCCTCCACTTT. Residues: CSARDYTGSYNSPLHF. The chain carries TRBV20-1 and TRBJ1-6; TRBD1 is a possible D gene (6 bases). This CDR3 is built from 16 residues. Germline V lookup: CDR1 DFQATT, CDR2 SNEGSKA (reference sequence). Deletions cut 0 bases from V and 1 base from J, with 10 bases between.

This chain links TRBV2 with TRBJ1-4; possibly TRBD1 for D (5 bases). The germline CDR1 and CDR2 sequences are SNHLY and FYNNEI. V lost 6 bases to trimming and J lost 5 bases, with 10 bases between them. This CDR3 spans 13 amino acids. This CDR3 is CASSRGVNEKLFF. The DNA for the CDR3 is TGTGCCAGCAGCCGGGGCGTCAATGAAAAACTGTTTTTT.

The V gene is TRBV27, the J gene TRBJ2-1, with D possibly being TRBD2 (5 bases). Trimming took 3 bases from V and 5 from J, leaving 20 bases between them. Germline loops: CDR1 MNHEY, CDR2 SMNVEV (reference sequence). The CDR3 has 17 residues. This chain's CDR3 is CASSFSRRAQINNEQFF. CDR3 nucleotide sequence: TGTGCCAGCAGTTTTTCCCGGCGGGCCCAAATTAACAATGAGCAGTTCTTC.

The chain combines TRBV18 with TRBJ1-3, with a possible D match to TRBD1 (5 bases). From germline, CDR1 is KGHSH and CDR2 LQKENI. V lost 3 bases to trimming and J lost 0 bases, with 12 bases between them. The CDR3 runs 16 residues. CDR3 in DNA: TGTGCCAGCTCACCCGAGACAGTTCTCTCTGGAAACACCATATATTTT. Translating it yields CASSPETVLSGNTIYF.